A single sample is the source of the 30 T cell receptor beta chains below, sequenced in a study of T cells in women clearing cervical HPV infection. The data were produced by immunoSEQ multiplex PCR, yet TCRdb's version contains in-frame clones alone and is incomplete. Its table lists some 39,000 clones. The specimen sequenced was blood buffy coat. Every receptor here comes from a woman between 18 and 70 years old with a cervical HPV16 infection that either progressed to CIN3+ or cleared (not recorded which).

Of note for this clone: The read terminates 3 residues before the CDR3 end, so the remaining end is supplied by the germline J gene. This chain links TRBV27 with TRBJ2-2, with D perhaps given as TRBD1 or TRBD2 (6 bases each). CDR3 length: 15 amino acids. Per the germline V gene, CDR1 is MNHEY and CDR2 is SMNVEV (reference sequence). Between the trimmed V and J ends, which lost 2 bases and 4 bases, there was a span of 11 bases. CDR3 DNA, as far as it was read: TGTGCCAGCAGTTTAGTAGGAGGGGGCACCGGGGAG. It encodes CASSLVGGGTGE. The full-length CDR3 reads as CASSLVGGGTGELFF.

Regarding this clone: The read is 3 residues too short to cover the CDR3 end, so that end is filled in from the germline J gene. V usage is TRBV6-1 and J usage is TRBJ2-7, with D possibly called TRBD1 or TRBD2 (5 bases each). The germline CDR1 and CDR2 sequences are MNHNS and SASEGT. V was cut by 4 bases and J by 1 base, with 11 bases left in between. The CDR3 is made up of 14 amino acids. CDR3 DNA (partial): TGTGCCAGCAGTGGAGGGGTACGATCCTACGAG. Amino acids: CASSGGVRSYE. The full CDR3 reads CASSGGVRSYEQYF.

Worth noting for this clone: Mismatch with germline at one junction end may stem from a read error. The sequenced fragment ends 3 residues before the CDR3 boundary, so the rest is inferred from the germline J gene. The chain has TRBV7-2 and TRBJ2-3, with 9 bases fitting TRBD1. Germline V gives CDR1 SGHTA, CDR2 FQGNSA. The CDR3 is 14 amino acids. The chain's CDR3 is CASRSTGGAETQYF. The part of the CDR3 DNA that was read is TGTGCCAGCAGATCAACAGGGGGCGCAGAGACG.

Details on this clone: Read coverage stops 3 residues before the CDR3 terminus; the germline J gene supplies the remainder. The V call is TRBV5-1, the J call TRBJ2-5; 14 nucleotides align to TRBD2. This CDR3 is 18 amino acids long. The V and J ends lost 2 bases and 5 bases, in that order; junction bases with no gene match: 11. The germline gives CDR1 SGHRS, CDR2 YFSETQ. The CDR3 is CASSFPTSGGAVGETQYF. CDR3 DNA, as far as it was read: TGCGCCAGCAGCTTCCCGACTAGCGGGGGGGCCGTTGGTGAGACC.

Points on this clone: The read stops 3 residues short of the end of the CDR3; the missing end is completed from the germline J gene. The rearrangement joins TRBV13 to TRBJ2-1; 12 bases align to TRBD2. This CDR3 is built from 16 residues. Germline V lookup: CDR1 PRHDT, CDR2 FYEKMQ (reference sequence). Losses at the gene ends were 5 bases for V and 4 bases for J; bases not matched to a gene: 6. CDR3 DNA, as far as it was read: TGTGCCAGCAGCCCGTCTAGCGGGGGGGCTTACAATGAG. Its translation: CASSPSSGGAYNE. The full-length CDR3 reads as CASSPSSGGAYNEQFF.

Regarding this clone: The read stops 3 residues short of the end of the CDR3; the missing end is completed from the germline J gene. The chain carries TRBV7-2 and TRBJ2-1, with 9 nucleotides matching TRBD2. There are 14 residues in the CDR3. V lost 4 bases and J lost 9; bases outside the gene matches: 7. The germline V gene has CDR1 SGHTA and CDR2 FQGNSA. CDR3 bases read: TGTGCCAGCAGCTCCGGGACTAGCCCCAGTGAG. Protein product: CASSSGTSPSE. The CDR3, in full, reads CASSSGTSPSEQFF.

As to this clone: The read stops 3 residues short of the end of the CDR3; the missing end is completed from the germline J gene. The V and J genes are TRBV19 and TRBJ1-2, with TRBD1 as a possible D gene (5 bases). The CDR3 is 13 residues long. Looked up from germline, CDR1 is LNHDA and CDR2 is SQIVND (reference sequence). The DNA read from the CDR3 is TGTGCCAGTAGGCCGCGGGGCGTCTACGAC. It codes for CASRPRGVYD. The full CDR3 protein is CASRPRGVYDYTF.

On this clone itself: The missing CDR3 end, 3 residues past where the read stops, is filled in from the germline J gene. The chain couples TRBV19 to TRBJ1-4, with a weak D call TRBD1 (6 bases). Trimming pared 6 bases from V and 0 bases from J, leaving 11 bases between. CDR3 length equals 15 residues. The germline CDR1 and CDR2 sequences are LNHDA and SQIVND (reference sequence). CDR3 region: CASSPDSPTNEKLFF. CDR3 DNA (partial): TGTGCCAGTAGCCCGGACAGCCCAACTAATGAAAAA.

Points on this clone: Read data end 3 residues before the CDR3 end; the end is taken from the germline J gene. The rearrangement links TRBV5-1 to TRBJ2-3; 10 bases match TRBD2. The CDR3 extends over 15 amino acids. Germline assignment: CDR1 SGHRS and CDR2 YFSETQ. V trimming: 4 bases; J trimming: 4 bases; junction bases outside the gene matches: 6. The CDR3 sequence: CASSQRGLAPDTQYF. Partial CDR3 DNA: TGCGCCAGCAGCCAGCGGGGACTAGCGCCAGATACG.

A word on this clone: The junction departs from germline at one end; a sequencing error may be responsible. The read terminates 3 residues before the CDR3 end, so the remaining end is supplied by the germline J gene. Other DNA sequences in this sample translate to the same CDR3. The chain combines TRBV19 with TRBJ1-3, with a possible D match to TRBD1 (6 bases). This CDR3 is 17 amino acids long. Germline lookup yields CDR1 LNHDA and CDR2 SQIVND (reference sequence). The DNA read from the CDR3 is TGTGCCAGTAGTCTTCGACAGGAACGATACTCTGGAAACACA. It yields the protein CASSLRQERYSGNT. The complete CDR3 reads CASSLRQERYSGNTIYF.

For this clone: The read comes to an end 3 residues before the CDR3 does, leaving the germline J gene to fill in the end. The gene calls are TRBV5-3 and TRBJ2-2; 8 bases fit TRBD1. TRBV5-3 belongs to the ORF category, with a function that is uncertain. The CDR3 length is 19 residues. CDR3 amino acids: CARSLPAYRSGTGLRALFF. Incomplete CDR3 DNA: TGTGCCAGAAGCTTACCGGCTTATAGATCAGGGACAGGTTTGAGGGCG.

Turning to this clone: The read is 3 residues too short to cover the CDR3 end, so that end is filled in from the germline J gene. The genes are TRBV19 and TRBJ1-2; 9 positions match TRBD1. Germline V CDR1 and CDR2: LNHDA, SQIVND (reference sequence). The CDR3 has 16 amino acids. Partial CDR3 DNA: TGTGCCAGTAGAACCAGCACAGGGGGCGGTTACAATGAC. Translation gives CASRTSTGGGYND. Given in full, the CDR3 is CASRTSTGGGYNDYTF. Drawing the rest from reference TRBV19 and TRBJ1-2, the complete variable domain is DGGITQSPKYLFRKEGQNVTLSCEQNLNHDAMYWYRQDPGQGLRLIYYSQIVNDFQKGDIAEGYSVSREKKESFPLTVTSAQKNPTAFYLCASRTSTGGGYNDYTFGSGTRLTVV.

As regards this clone: The read gets to within 3 residues of the CDR3 end, and the germline J gene fills in the rest. The chain joins TRBV18 to TRBJ1-6; TRBD1 might be the D (5 bases). CDR1 is KGHSH and CDR2 is LQKENI in the germline V gene. The length of the CDR3 is 16 residues. With 3 bases removed from V and 5 bases from J, the gap between germline ends came to 14 bases. This CDR3 is CASSPEGWVDNSPLHF. The DNA read from the CDR3 is TGTGCCAGCTCACCGGAGGGGTGGGTAGATAATTCACCC.

The sequenced CDR3 bases are TGTGCCAGCAGTTACGCGGGAAGTGGGGCCAACGTC. It yields the protein CASSYAGSGANV. The CDR3, in full, reads CASSYAGSGANVLTF. This chain connects TRBV6-2 or TRBV6-3 to TRBJ2-6, with D perhaps TRBD2 (6 bases). Sequencing ends 3 residues short of the CDR3 end; the germline J gene provides the rest. The CDR3 covers 15 residues. CDR1 is MNHEY and CDR2 is SVGEGT in the germline V gene. V was pared by 2 bases and J by 3 bases, with 8 bases between.

For this clone: The read stops 3 residues short of the end of the CDR3; the missing end is completed from the germline J gene. The chain uses TRBV7-2 and TRBJ1-2; possible D gene TRBD1, 5 bases. Germline V gene data show CDR1 as SGHTA and CDR2 as FQGNSA. The CDR3 consists of 13 residues. The CDR3 bases that were read are TGTGCCAGCAGCTTAGGGGGCTGGAACATC. It codes for CASSLGGWNI. The entire CDR3 reads CASSLGGWNIYTF.

Concerning this clone itself: Read coverage stops 3 residues before the CDR3 terminus; the germline J gene supplies the remainder. This chain connects TRBV19 to TRBJ2-3, with 14 bases aligning to TRBD2. CDR3 length equals 17 residues. V shed 4 bases and J 5 bases; nucleotides not matched to a gene: 8. CDR1 is LNHDA, CDR2 SQIVND, per germline (reference sequence). CDR3 DNA (partial): TGTGCCAGTAGTACGACTAGCGGGGGGGTATTAGGAGATACG. This translates into CASSTTSGGVLGDT. The whole CDR3 region reads CASSTTSGGVLGDTQYF.

This clone is classed as medium-sized by frequency. The read ends 3 residues before the CDR3 terminus; that terminus is restored from the germline J gene. The gene calls are TRBV19 and TRBJ2-3; possible D gene TRBD2, 6 bases. The CDR3 spans 17 residues. Germline V gene lookup returns CDR1 LNHDA and CDR2 SQIVND (reference sequence). Trimming took off 3 bases at V and 0 bases at J, with 16 bases between the two ends. Here the CDR3 reads CASSMHSTSQSTDTQYF. The CDR3 bases that were read are TGTGCCAGTAGTATGCACTCCACTAGCCAAAGCACAGATACG.

Remarks on this clone: The CDR3 is cut off 3 residues early in the read; its end comes from the germline J gene. This sequence joins TRBV12-3 or TRBV12-4 and TRBJ2-1, with 13 bases identical to TRBD2. V lost 3 bases to trimming and J lost 8 bases; unmatched junction nucleotides: 4. This CDR3 contains 15 residues. This chain's CDR3 is CASSFTSGGGYEQFF. CDR3 bases read: TGTGCCAGCAGTTTTACTAGCGGGGGGGGATATGAG.

As regards this clone: The observed sequence ends 3 residues before the CDR3 terminus, with the missing tail filled in from the germline J gene. This chain links TRBV19 with TRBJ1-5; D is uncertain. CDR3 length: 18 residues. CDR1 is LNHDA and CDR2 is SQIVND in the germline V gene (reference sequence). Trimming took 2 bases from V and 0 from J, leaving 17 bases between them. The part of the CDR3 DNA that was read is TGTGCCAGTAGTATAAGTTTATCGGCAGGTTATAGCAATCAGCCC. Its protein product is CASSISLSAGYSNQP. The whole CDR3 sequence reads CASSISLSAGYSNQPQHF.

The CDR3 reads CASSVGRGSGGTQYF. CDR3 bases read: TGTGCCAGTAGTGTAGGGCGGGGGTCCGGAGGTACG. The chain uses TRBV19 and TRBJ2-3; 7 bases fit TRBD2. The sequenced fragment ends 3 residues before the CDR3 boundary, so the rest is inferred from the germline J gene. The CDR3 has 15 residues. V dropped 5 bases and J dropped 8; count of bases not matched to a gene: 13. Germline CDR1 reads LNHDA; CDR2 reads SQIVND (reference sequence). The full variable domain, completed using reference TRBV19 and TRBJ2-3, is DGGITQSPKYLFRKEGQNVTLSCEQNLNHDAMYWYRQDPGQGLRLIYYSQIVNDFQKGDIAEGYSVSREKKESFPLTVTSAQKNPTAFYLCASSVGRGSGGTQYFGPGTRLTVL.

As concerns this clone: The read stops 3 residues short of the end of the CDR3; the missing end is completed from the germline J gene. This chain uses TRBV28 with TRBJ1-5, with D possibly being TRBD1 (6 bases). The CDR3 contains 20 residues. V lost 3 bases and J 0 bases, leaving 24 bases between the germline ends. Germline CDR1 MDHEN, CDR2 SYDVKM. CDR3 bases read: TGTGCCAGCAGTTTTTGGTCCCCCGAACGGACAGTTTATAGCAATCAGCCC. Translated, it gives CASSFWSPERTVYSNQP. The full CDR3 is CASSFWSPERTVYSNQPQHF.

A word on this clone: The junction shows a germline mismatch at one end, possibly a read error. The CDR3 extends 3 residues past the end of the read, so its final part is completed from the germline J gene. The sample has other DNA sequences that encode this CDR3 too. The chain is built from TRBV5-1 and TRBJ1-3; 8 bases match TRBD1. The CDR3 is made up of 15 amino acids. Germline CDR1 is SGHRS and CDR2 is YFSETQ. The part of the CDR3 DNA that was read is TGCGCCAGCAGCTTACAGGGGGTGTATGGAAACACA. As protein: CASSLQGVYGNT. The complete CDR3 reads CASSLQGVYGNTIYF.

Comment on this clone: The read terminates 3 residues ahead of where the CDR3 ends, so the germline J gene completes it. J is TRBJ2-7 and V is TRBV20-1; 8 nucleotides agree with TRBD1. V shed 6 bases and J 5 bases; nucleotides not matched to a gene: 9. The germline gives CDR1 DFQATT, CDR2 SNEGSKA (reference sequence). The CDR3 has 13 amino acids. This CDR3 reads CSAAGQGNHEQYF. CDR3 DNA (partial): TGCAGTGCCGCCGGACAGGGAAATCACGAG.

Comment on this clone: The read ends 3 residues early relative to the CDR3; the germline J gene fills the gap. The J gene is TRBJ2-3, the V gene TRBV7-9, with D possibly being TRBD1 (8 bases). Germline CDR1 SEHNR, CDR2 FQNEAQ (reference sequence). CDR3 size: 15 residues. The CDR3 protein is CASSMDREGNQPQYF. Partial CDR3 DNA: TGTGCCAGCAGCATGGACAGGGAGGGCAATCAGCCG. Together with reference TRBV7-9 and TRBJ2-3, the CDR3 gives the full variable domain: DTGVSQNPRHKITKRGQNVTFRCDPISEHNRLYWYRQTLGQGPEFLTYFQNEAQLEKSRLLSDRFSAERPKGSFSTLEIQRTEQGDSAMYLCASSMDREGNQPQYFGPGTRLTVL.

Remarks on this clone: The read terminates 3 residues ahead of where the CDR3 ends, so the germline J gene completes it. The chain combines TRBV19 with TRBJ1-6; 7 bases line up with TRBD1. V lost 5 bases to trimming and J lost 7 bases; unmatched junction nucleotides: 8. Germline V CDR1 and CDR2: LNHDA, SQIVND (reference sequence). The CDR3 sequence is 15 residues long. The CDR3 spells CASSLSRDRNSPLHF. Partial CDR3 DNA: TGTGCCAGTAGTTTGTCCCGGGACAGAAATTCACCC.

In regard to this clone: The CDR3 extends 3 residues past the end of the read, so its final part is completed from the germline J gene. The chain combines TRBV15 with TRBJ2-1; TRBD1 matches at 7 bases. In germline, CDR1 is LNHNV, CDR2 YYDKDF (reference sequence). V shed 5 bases and J 8 bases; nucleotides not matched to a gene: 15. This CDR3 contains 16 residues. The sequenced part of the CDR3 DNA is TGTGCCACCAGCCCCCAGGGGTGGGACAGTAGCCATGAG. Protein sequence: CATSPQGWDSSHE. In full, the CDR3 is CATSPQGWDSSHEQFF. Filled out from reference TRBV15 and TRBJ2-1, the complete variable domain reads DAMVIQNPRYQVTQFGKPVTLSCSQTLNHNVMYWYQQKSSQAPKLLFHYYDKDFNNEADTPDNFQSRRPNTSFCFLDIRSPGLGDTAMYLCATSPQGWDSSHEQFFGPGTRLTVL.

A note on this clone: The observed sequence ends 3 residues before the CDR3 terminus, with the missing tail filled in from the germline J gene. The rearrangement links TRBV5-6 to TRBJ1-1; TRBD1 aligns across 8 bases. The CDR3 is 15 amino acids. Losses at the gene ends were 4 bases for V and 4 bases for J; bases not matched to a gene: 9. Germline V gene lookup returns CDR1 SGHDT and CDR2 YYEEEE. CDR3 loop: CASSPDRGGGTEAFF. The sequenced part of the CDR3 DNA is TGTGCCAGCAGCCCCGACAGGGGAGGTGGCACTGAA.

As for this clone: The sequence runs out 3 residues before the end of the CDR3; the remainder is reconstructed from the germline J gene. This chain joins TRBV29-1 and TRBJ1-1; the match to TRBD1 covers 7 bases. Trimming at V came to 6 bases and at J to 1 base, leaving 2 bases not matched to a gene. Germline assignment: CDR1 SQVTM and CDR2 ANQGSEA. The CDR3 loop spans 12 amino acids. Partial CDR3 DNA: TGCAGCGTCGACAGGGCGAACACTGAA. Amino acid sequence: CSVDRANTE. The full CDR3 is CSVDRANTEAFF.

A word on this clone: The read terminates 3 residues before the CDR3 end, so the remaining end is supplied by the germline J gene. The V gene is TRBV5-1, the J gene TRBJ2-7; 9 nucleotides align to TRBD1. The junction had 5 bases not matched to a gene; V was cut back by 2 bases and J by 5 bases. This CDR3 has 14 residues. Germline CDR1 reads SGHRS; CDR2 reads YFSETQ. The CDR3: CASSFGTGTDEQYF. The part of the CDR3 DNA that was read is TGCGCCAGCAGCTTTGGGACAGGGACGGACGAG.

Remarks on this clone: Read coverage stops 3 residues before the CDR3 terminus; the germline J gene supplies the remainder. V is TRBV7-8 and J is TRBJ2-7; 7 nucleotides agree with TRBD1. The germline gives CDR1 SGHVS, CDR2 FQNEAQ. CDR3 size: 17 residues. The V gene end was trimmed by 6 bases and the J gene end by 2 bases; junction bases not matched to a gene: 16. CDR3 region: CASRPGTEITGTYEQYF. The CDR3 DNA, read in part, is TGTGCCAGCAGACCCGGGACAGAAATAACAGGGACCTACGAG. The full variable domain, with the rest looked up from reference TRBV7-8 and TRBJ2-7, is GAGVSQSPRYKVAKRGQDVALRCDPISGHVSLFWYQQALGQGPEFLTYFQNEAQLDKSGLPSDRFFAERPEGSVSTLKIQRTQQEDSAVYLCASRPGTEITGTYEQYFGPGTRLTVT.